This T cell receptor beta chain was recovered during a study of T cell responses to AZD1222 COVID-19 vaccine. Data came from immunoSEQ multiplex PCR; TCRdb stores just in-frame clones and leaves some out. This sample carries over 85,000 clones, about nine tenths of them seen once, and the ten largest clones take approximately 15%. This clone has only one observation. Germline values: CDR1 SGHDN, CDR2 FVKESK. V lost 0 bases and J lost 7, with 7 bases in between. The CDR3 totals 14 residues. The sample was peripheral blood, taken 28 days after the second AZD1222 dose. The chain uses TRBV14 and TRBJ1-6; D unclear. This clonotype was obtained from an adult who received the AZD1222 COVID-19 vaccine. CDR3 nucleotide sequence: TGTGCCAGCAGCCAAGATTTCAGAAATTCACCCCTCCACTTT. Residues: CASSQDFRNSPLHF.